The 15 T cell receptor beta chains below come from one sample, sequenced in a study of identical twins. From the 5' RACE reads, TCRdb called clonotypes with MiXCR, one entry per CDR3 protein. This table holds 500,000 to 550,000 distinct CDR3 sequences, 20% to 25% found once. The same data also contributed to another study, on yellow fever vaccine responses in identical twins.

Sequencing input: CD4+ T cells sorted from blood. The source is a woman aged 18 to 35 in good health.

V is TRBV28 and J is TRBJ2-1; the D gene is possibly TRBD2 (7 bases). From germline, CDR1 is MDHEN and CDR2 SYDVKM. The ends were cut back, 6 bases at V and 15 bases at J, with 15 bases in the middle. This CDR3 comprises 11 residues. The CDR3 sequence: CASRGGRLVFF. The CDR3 nucleotides read TGTGCCAGCAGGGGGGGGCGCTTGGTGTTCTTC.

V usage is TRBV10-3 and J usage is TRBJ2-6; no clear D gene. The CDR3 contains 17 residues. Germline V lookup: CDR1 ENHRY, CDR2 SYGVKD. The V and J ends lost 3 bases and 3 bases respectively, with 15 bases between them. For the CDR3, the DNA is TGTGCCATCAGTGACTTCCCCCCGGGCTATGGGGCCAACGTCCTGACTTTC. This codes for CAISDFPPGYGANVLTF.

This clonotype was seen just once. The V gene is TRBV19, the J gene TRBJ2-6; D is perhaps TRBD2 (5 bases). The germline CDR1 and CDR2 sequences are LNHDA and SQIVND (reference sequence). Trimming took 3 bases from V and 0 from J, leaving 12 bases between them. The CDR3 loop spans 17 amino acids. CDR3 DNA sequence: TGTGCCAGTAGTATCTTCTCTAGCAGCTCTGGGGCCAACGTCCTGACTTTC. Translating gives CASSIFSSSSGANVLTF.

The table lists this clonotype with a few counts. CDR3 in amino acids: CASSPGTGAVAKNIQYF. The CDR3 DNA follows: TGTGCCAGCTCACCAGGGACAGGGGCTGTAGCCAAAAACATTCAGTACTTC. V gene TRBV18 combines with J gene TRBJ2-4; TRBD1 matches at 10 bases. V trimming: 2 bases; J trimming: 0 bases; junction bases outside the gene matches: 4. The CDR3 is 17 residues long. Germline CDR1 reads KGHSH; CDR2 reads LQKENI.

The table lists this clonotype with a few counts. The chain joins TRBV25-1 to TRBJ2-3, with TRBD2 matching 7 bases. From germline, CDR1 is MGHDK and CDR2 SYGVNS. Germline trimming cut 10 bases from V and 3 bases from J; bases unmatched to any gene: 13. The CDR3 is made up of 15 amino acids. CDR3: CATSAGEGWTDTQYF. The CDR3 bases are TGTGCCACCTCTGCGGGAGAGGGGTGGACAGATACGCAGTATTTT.

The chain is built from TRBV3-1 and TRBJ2-2; 13 bases agree with TRBD2. Germline loops: CDR1 LGHDT, CDR2 YNNKEL (reference sequence). The CDR3 runs 18 residues. After removal of 1 base from V and 0 bases from J, the junction contained 2 bases not matched to a gene. The CDR3 region is CASSQGGLAGTNTGELFF. The CDR3 DNA reads TGTGCCAGCAGCCAAGGGGGACTAGCGGGGACGAACACCGGGGAGCTGTTTTTT.

This clonotype was counted only a few times. CDR3 DNA: TGTGCCAGCAGCTTAGAAGTGGGACAGTCCTACGAGCAGTACTTC. Its translation: CASSLEVGQSYEQYF. The V gene is TRBV7-8, the J gene TRBJ2-7; 7 nucleotides agree with TRBD1. Germline lookup yields CDR1 SGHVS and CDR2 FQNEAQ. After removal of 1 base from V and 1 base from J, the junction contained 4 bases not matched to a gene. This CDR3 comprises 15 residues.

This clonotype was picked up a small number of times. The genes are TRBV5-1 and TRBJ2-3; D remains unclear. CDR1 is SGHRS, CDR2 YFSETQ, per germline. V was clipped by 2 bases and J by 4 bases, with 11 bases between them. This CDR3 region has 14 residues. The CDR3 DNA is TGCGCCAGCAGCTTTGTCCAGTGGCCAGATACGCAGTATTTT. Translated: CASSFVQWPDTQYF.

The gene calls are TRBV28 and TRBJ2-7, with D possibly being TRBD1 or TRBD2 (6 bases each). CDR3 length: 15 residues. The V end was cut by 3 bases, the J end by 2 bases, with 14 bases between. Germline CDR1 reads MDHEN; CDR2 reads SYDVKM. The CDR3 loop reads CASSLGRGATYEQYV. For the CDR3, the DNA is TGTGCCAGCAGTTTGGGTAGGGGGGCCACCTACGAGCAGTACGTC.

The chain recombines TRBV15 with TRBJ2-3; 9 bases agree with TRBD2. The CDR3 has 17 amino acids. Germline V gene data show CDR1 as LNHNV and CDR2 as YYDKDF (reference sequence). The junction had 11 bases not matched to a gene; V was cut back by 1 base and J by 6 bases. CDR3 in DNA: TGTGCCACCAGCAGAGCCTCGCGGGGGGGCCTGTCGGATACGCAGTATTTT. It specifies CATSRASRGGLSDTQYF.

This clonotype was detected only a few times. The V gene is TRBV24-1, the J gene TRBJ2-1, with 11 bases identical to TRBD1. Germline trimming cut 3 bases from V and 9 bases from J; bases unmatched to any gene: 6. The CDR3 spans 15 residues. Germline V gives CDR1 KGHDR, CDR2 SFDVKD. This chain's CDR3 is CATSDLWTGGGEQFF. DNA of the CDR3: TGTGCCACCAGTGATCTCTGGACAGGGGGCGGTGAGCAGTTCTTC.

The chain employs TRBV12-3 or TRBV12-4 and TRBJ1-5, with D possibly TRBD1 on 6 matching bases. The CDR3 is made up of 13 amino acids. Trimming removed 6 bases at V and 6 bases at J, with 12 bases between. The CDR3 sequence: CASSYRDGQPQHF. The CDR3 DNA reads TGTGCCAGCAGCTACAGGGATGGTCAGCCCCAGCATTTT.

This clonotype was counted a few times. J is TRBJ2-1 and V is TRBV12-3 or TRBV12-4; 7 nucleotides agree with TRBD1. The CDR3 contains 18 residues. V was pared by 3 bases and J by 4 bases, with 15 bases of the junction left unmatched. The CDR3 here is CASSFPLLTGAPYNEQFF. The CDR3 DNA reads TGTGCCAGCAGTTTTCCCCTACTAACAGGGGCTCCATACAATGAGCAGTTCTTC.

This clonotype was counted only a few times. The CDR3 reads CAISGGGSYEQYV. In DNA, the CDR3 is TGTGCCATCAGTGGGGGCGGATCCTACGAGCAGTACGTC. The chain recombines TRBV10-3 with TRBJ2-7; tentatively, D is TRBD1 (5 bases). Germline-derived CDR1 and CDR2 are ENHRY and SYGVKD. This CDR3 is 13 amino acids long. Trimming pared 4 bases from V and 1 base from J, leaving 8 bases between.

This clonotype has at least ten counts. The CDR3: CASSQERRSEQYV. In DNA, the CDR3 is TGCGCCAGCAGCCAAGAACGTAGAAGCGAGCAGTACGTC. V usage is TRBV4-1 and J usage is TRBJ2-7; the D is unclear. The CDR3 runs 13 residues. CDR1 is MGHRA, CDR2 YSYEKL, per germline. The germline V and J ends were trimmed by 0 bases and 6 bases, with 9 bases remaining between them.